Reported below is one T cell receptor beta chain. Its matching antigen is unknown. This sample is part of a study of identical twins. Study findings and constraints: Zero-insertion findings could be partly confounded by invariant cells (MAIT and iNKT cells). Modelling underestimated the level of out-of-frame TCR alpha sharing observed in monozygotic twins.

TCRdb independently ran MiXCR on the 5' RACE reads; one entry per CDR3 protein. The table lists 140,000 to 150,000 distinct CDR3 sequences, roughly 3.2% of them singletons, with around 8% in the top ten. The CDR3 length is 16 residues. The junction had 12 bases not matched to a gene; V was cut back by 6 bases and J by 7 bases. Looked up from germline, CDR1 is MNHEY and CDR2 is SVGEGT. The sequenced sample consisted of memory T cells sorted from blood. The clonotype was recovered from a man aged 18 to 30 in good health. The V call is TRBV6-2 or TRBV6-3, the J call TRBJ2-1, with 10 bases lining up with TRBD2. The CDR3 nucleotides are TGTGCCAGCAGCAGACAAGCGGGAGGGTTTGTGAATGAGCAGTTCTTC. This gives the protein CASSRQAGGFVNEQFF.